This T cell receptor beta chain emerged from a study of T cell changes during pregnancy in multiple sclerosis. Germline-derived CDR1 and CDR2 are GTSNPN and SVGIG (reference sequence). There are 15 residues in the CDR3. The V end was cut by 0 bases, the J end by 7 bases, with 15 bases between. The data were produced by immunoSEQ multiplex PCR, yet TCRdb's version contains in-frame clones alone and is incomplete. The table includes about 110,000 clones, about 90% detected once. Sequencing was performed on peripheral blood, taken before pregnancy. The receptor's source is a female donor with multiple sclerosis, enrolled in a pregnancy study. V usage is TRBV30 and J usage is TRBJ1-4; the D gene is possibly TRBD1 (6 bases). The CDR3 loop is CAWSVPPGDGEKLFF. Written as DNA, the CDR3 is TGTGCCTGGAGTGTACCCCCAGGGGACGGTGAAAAACTGTTTTTT.